Below are 28 T cell receptor beta chains sequenced from a single sample in a study of T-cell memory formation after mild COVID-19. TCRdb recomputed calls from the 5' RACE reads with MiXCR, one row per CDR3 protein. The data hold around 390,000 distinct CDR3 sequences, with more than 15% observed a single time. The sequencing sample was made of PBMCs or a T cell subset sorted from them (not recorded which). These receptors were obtained from a man aged 18 to 30 who had mild COVID-19 (a few samples of this study predate the infection). Cell type and time point are not known.

A few counts support this clonotype. The gene calls are TRBV5-1 and TRBJ1-2; D is possibly TRBD1 (5 bases). The ends were cut back, 0 bases at V and 6 bases at J, with 12 bases in the middle. This CDR3 spans 14 amino acids. CDR1 is SGHRS, CDR2 YFSETQ, per germline. CDR3 region: CASSLASGLDGYTF. The CDR3 DNA reads as TGCGCCAGCAGCTTGGCCTCGGGGCTTGATGGCTACACCTTC.

This chain connects TRBV15 to TRBJ1-2; D may be TRBD1 (5 bases). Germline CDR1 reads LNHNV; CDR2 reads YYDKDF (reference sequence). The V gene lost 3 bases and the J gene lost 0 bases, with 14 bases spanning the gap. This CDR3 contains 16 residues. CDR3 sequence: CATSSPVSGANYGYTF. The CDR3 nucleotides are TGTGCCACCAGCAGCCCAGTCTCGGGGGCTAACTATGGCTACACCTTC.

This clonotype was seen a handful of times. The chain carries TRBV6-6 and TRBJ1-4, with a possible D match to TRBD1 (5 bases). The CDR3 is 17 amino acids. Germline CDR1 and CDR2: MNHNY and SVGAGI (reference sequence). Trimming shortened V by 7 bases and J by 5 bases, and 23 bases separated the two germline ends. The CDR3 DNA sequence: TGTGCCAGCACCCCGGCGGGGCAGAAAAGTTTCAATGAAAAACTGTTTTTT. Amino acids: CASTPAGQKSFNEKLFF.

The chain links TRBV27 to TRBJ2-5; 12 nucleotides agree with TRBD2. The CDR3 contains 18 residues. Germline assignment: CDR1 MNHEY and CDR2 SMNVEV (reference sequence). Trimming cost V 5 bases and J 4 bases; bases outside gene matches: 14. CDR3 nucleotide sequence: TGTGCCAGCAGTACCCCTAGCGGGGGGGCGAGTAGGGGAGAGACCCAGTACTTC. It yields the protein CASSTPSGGASRGETQYF.

V gene TRBV28 combines with J gene TRBJ2-3; TRBD2 matches at 8 bases. The ends lost 3 bases at V and 1 base at J; junction bases unmatched: 6. The CDR3 runs to 16 residues. CDR1 MDHEN and CDR2 SYDVKM come from the germline V gene. CDR3 residues: CASSFLRGARTDTQYF. CDR3 nucleotide sequence: TGTGCCAGCAGTTTTTTGCGGGGGGCCCGCACAGATACGCAGTATTTT.

The table lists this clonotype with a few counts. The rearrangement uses TRBV5-6 and TRBJ1-2; possible D gene TRBD1, 5 bases. CDR1 is SGHDT and CDR2 is YYEEEE in the germline V gene. The CDR3 has 12 residues. Deletions cut 5 bases from V and 10 bases from J, with 15 bases between. Here the CDR3 DNA reads TGTGCCAGCAGGTCGGGAGGAGGGGACTACACCTTC. It specifies CASRSGGGDYTF. The variable domain in full, with the rest retrieved from reference TRBV5-6 and TRBJ1-2, is DAGVTQSPTHLIKTRGQQVTLRCSPKSGHDTVSWYQQALGQGPQFIFQYYEEEERQRGNFPDRFSGHQFPNYSSELNVNALLLGDSALYLCASRSGGGDYTFGSGTRLTVV.

CDR3 region: CASSSRVSTDTQYF. CDR3 bases: TGCGCCAGCAGCTCAAGGGTTAGCACAGATACGCAGTATTTT. The chain recombines TRBV5-1 with TRBJ2-3; D is undetermined. V shed 3 bases and J shed 0 bases, with 8 bases lying between them. The CDR3 is made up of 14 amino acids. The germline V gene has CDR1 SGHRS and CDR2 YFSETQ.

This clonotype was counted a few times. V gene TRBV15 combines with J gene TRBJ2-7, with D maybe TRBD2 (6 bases). CDR3 length: 13 residues. CDR1 is LNHNV, CDR2 YYDKDF, per germline (reference sequence). The V end was cut by 0 bases, the J end by 6 bases, with 9 bases between. The CDR3 nucleotides read TGTGCCACCAGCAGAGAGGAGGGTCGCGAGCAGTACTTC. Its protein is CATSREEGREQYF.

V and J are TRBV12-3 or TRBV12-4 and TRBJ2-7, with 7 bases aligning to TRBD2. After removal of 3 bases from V and 0 bases from J, the junction contained 2 bases not matched to a gene. This CDR3 region has 14 residues. The CDR3 loop reads CASSLGGSSYEQYV. CDR3 sequence (DNA): TGTGCCAGCAGTTTGGGGGGGAGCTCCTACGAGCAGTACGTC.

The chain couples TRBV7-9 to TRBJ2-1, with 13 positions matching TRBD2. CDR3 size: 14 residues. Looked up from germline, CDR1 is SEHNR and CDR2 is FQNEAQ (reference sequence). J lost 8 bases, V lost 8 bases, and 6 bases had no gene match. The DNA of the CDR3 is TGTGCCAGCTGGGGGACTAGCGGGGACCATGAGCAGTTCTTC. It is translated as CASWGTSGDHEQFF.

This chain connects TRBV6-7 to TRBJ2-1; D call uncertain. TRBV6-7 falls under the ORF class, with uncertain function. The CDR3 is 12 amino acids. V lost 6 bases and J lost 8, with 11 bases in between. The CDR3 region has the DNA TGTGCCAGCAGCCCTAATTTCGATGAGCAGTTCTTC. This translates into CASSPNFDEQFF.

This clonotype showed up just a few times. The CDR3 protein is CAITTTGGTEAFF. The CDR3 DNA follows: TGTGCCATCACCACGACAGGGGGCACTGAAGCTTTCTTT. This rearrangement joins TRBV10-3 to TRBJ1-1, with 9 positions matching TRBD1. The length of the CDR3 is 13 residues. The trim removed 7 bases at V and 4 bases at J, leaving 4 bases unmatched. The germline V gene has CDR1 ENHRY and CDR2 SYGVKD.

There are a few counts of this clonotype. The CDR3 DNA is TGTGCCAGCAGCTCCTCCGACAGGGGATTCTATGGCTACACCTTC. This translates into CASSSSDRGFYGYTF. The chain uses TRBV7-9 and TRBJ1-2; 8 nucleotides agree with TRBD1. The CDR3 contains 15 residues. Germline assignment: CDR1 SEHNR and CDR2 FQNEAQ (reference sequence). J lost 4 bases, V lost 4 bases, and 8 bases had no gene match. Together with reference TRBV7-9 and TRBJ1-2, the CDR3 gives the full variable domain: DTGVSQNPRHKITKRGQNVTFRCDPISEHNRLYWYRQTLGQGPEFLTYFQNEAQLEKSRLLSDRFSAERPKGSFSTLEIQRTEQGDSAMYLCASSSSDRGFYGYTFGSGTRLTVV.

The V and J genes are TRBV4-1 and TRBJ2-2; D is possibly TRBD2 (6 bases). Germline-derived CDR1 and CDR2 are MGHRA and YSYEKL. This CDR3 is built from 17 residues. The germline V and J ends were trimmed by 4 bases and 2 bases, with 17 bases remaining between them. CDR3 sequence (DNA): TGCGCCAGCAGCCCCCGAGGAGGGCGGACTAACACCGGGGAGCTGTTTTTT. Its translation: CASSPRGGRTNTGELFF.

This clonotype was found many times. The genes are TRBV29-1 and TRBJ2-3; D not certain. The CDR3 is made up of 13 amino acids. In germline, CDR1 is SQVTM, CDR2 ANQGSEA. V lost 5 bases, J lost 0 bases, and 9 bases lay in between. CDR3 DNA: TGCAGCGTTAACGTGGGGAGCACAGATACGCAGTATTTT. Translating gives CSVNVGSTDTQYF.

This clonotype was counted only a few times. The chain links TRBV6-4 to TRBJ1-5, with TRBD1 as a possible D gene (6 bases). CDR3 length: 14 residues. Trimming pared 8 bases from V and 2 bases from J, leaving 13 bases between. Per germline, CDR1 MRHNA and CDR2 SNTAGT. CDR3 nucleotides: TGTGCCAGCGGAGGGGGGTTGGGCAATCAGCCCCAGCATTTT. Translating gives CASGGGLGNQPQHF.

The gene calls are TRBV6-5 and TRBJ2-3; D remains ambiguous. The germline gives CDR1 MNHEY, CDR2 SVGAGI. Trimming pared 2 bases from V and 14 bases from J, leaving 14 bases between. CDR3 length: 12 residues. This chain's CDR3 is CASSYIDRSLYF. CDR3 sequence (DNA): TGTGCCAGCAGTTACATAGACCGAAGCCTGTATTTT.

The chain combines TRBV20-1 with TRBJ2-7, with 7 bases matching TRBD2. Per germline, CDR1 DFQATT and CDR2 SNEGSKA (reference sequence). V lost 6 bases and J lost 7; bases outside the gene matches: 15. The CDR3 consists of 14 residues. CDR3 sequence: CSAIGLADNVEQYF. In DNA form, the CDR3 reads TGCAGTGCCATCGGGCTAGCGGACAACGTAGAGCAGTACTTC.

The genes are TRBV4-1 and TRBJ2-5; 14 nucleotides match TRBD2. The CDR3 spans 20 residues. V shed 1 base and J 3 bases; nucleotides not matched to a gene: 13. Germline loops: CDR1 MGHRA, CDR2 YSYEKL. The chain's CDR3 is CASSQGTSGGHSINKETQYF. Written as DNA, the CDR3 is TGCGCCAGCAGCCAAGGGACTAGCGGGGGGCATTCGATAAACAAAGAGACCCAGTACTTC.

The gene calls are TRBV11-2 and TRBJ1-3; unclear D gene. The V gene's germline CDR1 is SGHAT and CDR2 FQNNGV. V shed 5 bases and J shed 4 bases, with 9 bases lying between them. The CDR3 is 13 amino acids. CDR3 nucleotides: TGTGCCAGCAGCAGGGATCAGGGAAACACCATATATTTT. The encoded protein is CASSRDQGNTIYF.

This clonotype occurred a few times. This sequence joins TRBV5-1 and TRBJ1-2; D possibly corresponds to TRBD1 (6 bases). The length of the CDR3 is 12 residues. Germline CDR1 is SGHRS and CDR2 is YFSETQ. The V gene lost 4 bases and the J gene lost 8 bases, with 12 bases spanning the gap. CDR3 amino acids: CASSPLDRGYTF. The DNA of the CDR3 is TGCGCCAGCAGCCCTTTAGACAGGGGCTACACCTTC.

This clonotype occurred a few times. The chain has TRBV2 and TRBJ2-5; 8 bases agree with TRBD2. The V segment lost 9 bases and the J segment 3 bases; nucleotides outside the gene matches: 3. Germline CDR1 and CDR2: SNHLY and FYNNEI. This CDR3 is built from 12 residues. CDR3 region: CARRGDEETQYF. The CDR3 DNA follows: TGTGCCAGGCGGGGGGACGAAGAGACCCAGTACTTC.

This clonotype showed up just a few times. This chain links TRBV6-2 or TRBV6-3 with TRBJ2-5, with TRBD1 as a possible D gene (5 bases). Germline V gene sequence: CDR1 MNHEY, CDR2 SVGEGT. The V end was cut by 0 bases, the J end by 9 bases, with 8 bases between. The CDR3 has 12 amino acids. The CDR3 loop reads CASSYSTRAQYF. In nucleotides, the CDR3 is TGTGCCAGCAGTTACTCGACCAGGGCCCAGTACTTC.

Only one count was recorded for this clonotype. The CDR3 DNA is TGTGCCAGCAGCGAGGGGAGAGTGGAAAAACTGTTTTTT. Translated, it gives CASSEGRVEKLFF. V and J are TRBV7-2 and TRBJ1-4; D is possibly TRBD1 (5 bases). The germline V and J ends were trimmed by 5 bases and 8 bases, with 12 bases remaining between them. CDR1 SGHTA and CDR2 FQGNSA come from the germline V gene. There are 13 residues in the CDR3.

The chain couples TRBV7-9 to TRBJ1-1; a possible D gene is TRBD1 (5 bases). This CDR3 contains 14 residues. Germline V CDR1 and CDR2: SEHNR, FQNEAQ (reference sequence). The V end was cut by 1 base, the J end by 4 bases, with 10 bases between. The CDR3 protein is CASSLVGDPTEAFF. The DNA of the CDR3 is TGTGCCAGCAGCTTAGTAGGGGATCCCACTGAAGCTTTCTTT.

This clonotype was detected only a few times. The rearrangement uses TRBV4-1 and TRBJ2-7; TRBD2 aligns across 8 bases. Germline V gene lookup returns CDR1 MGHRA and CDR2 YSYEKL. The CDR3 runs to 16 residues. V trimming: 2 bases; J trimming: 6 bases; junction bases outside the gene matches: 12. As DNA, the CDR3 is TGCGCCAGCAGCCAATATGGACTAGCACTTTCTCGCGAGCAGTACTTC. This codes for CASSQYGLALSREQYF.

This clonotype was recorded at least ten times. This chain links TRBV5-1 with TRBJ1-1; D is unresolved. Germline V gene sequence: CDR1 SGHRS, CDR2 YFSETQ. CDR3 length: 10 amino acids. Trimming pared 4 bases from V and 11 bases from J, leaving 9 bases between. CDR3 in amino acids: CASSHRPAFF. DNA for the CDR3: TGCGCCAGCAGCCACCGCCCGGCTTTCTTT.

This clonotype was seen ten or more times. The rearrangement links TRBV5-1 to TRBJ1-1, with TRBD1 as a possible D gene (6 bases). The germline gives CDR1 SGHRS, CDR2 YFSETQ. The CDR3 contains 14 residues. The germline V and J ends were trimmed by 1 base and 1 base, with 8 bases remaining between them. CDR3: CASSLQGQNTEAFF. The CDR3, as DNA: TGCGCCAGCAGCTTGCAGGGGCAGAACACTGAAGCTTTCTTT.